This T cell receptor beta chain was documented in a study of T cells in Graves' hyperthyroidism and ophthalmopathy. The CDR3 contains 13 residues. Deletions cut 3 bases from V and 11 bases from J, with 15 bases between. Germline CDR1 KGHDR, CDR2 SFDVKD. Authors of the study amplified TCR beta CDR3 regions from RNA transcripts. The HTBI primer set served for first-round RT-PCR of the TCR CDR3. TCRdb reprocessed the multiplex PCR reads with MiXCR, giving one entry per CDR3 protein. Counted here are hundreds of thousands of distinct CDR3 sequences, 14% occurring once; the ten biggest clones make up 10% to 13%.

The V and J genes are TRBV24-1 and TRBJ2-5; D may be TRBD2 (6 bases). Sequencing input: blood. The TCR originated in a young woman with Graves' hyperthyroidism. CDR3 DNA: TGTGCCACCAGTGATCCCAACCAAGGAGGGCAGTACTTC. Residues: CATSDPNQGGQYF.